This TCR beta chain was captured by sequencing in a study of regulatory T cells in long-lasting Graves disease. CDR3 regions were amplified by Arm-PCR using iRepertoire HTBI primers to build TCR beta libraries. MiXCR, applied by TCRdb to the multiplex PCR reads, yields one record per CDR3 protein. The sample gives around 430,000 distinct CDR3 sequences, about 20% of which show up once; around 13% is in the top ten. The time point is: persistent/refractory GD, antithyroid drugs over 5 years with positive TRAb. With RNA extracted from PBMCs as input, the TCR library was made. The V gene lost 8 bases and the J gene lost 9 bases, with 7 bases spanning the gap. The CDR3 has 8 amino acids. Germline CDR1 reads GTSNPN; CDR2 reads SVGIG (reference sequence). This clonotype was counted only a few times.

This clonotype was sampled from a female donor with Graves disease. The sample consisted of peripheral blood mononuclear cells (PBMCs), taken when the disease was refractory, from a patient treated with antithyroid drugs. This sequence joins TRBV30 and TRBJ2-5; no firm D call. In DNA form, the CDR3 reads TGTGCCGCCGCTCCCCAGTACTTC. It translates to CAAAPQYF. The full variable domain, its missing parts supplied by reference TRBV30 and TRBJ2-5, is SQTIHQWPATLVQPVGSPLSLECTVEGTSNPNLYWYRQAAGRGLQLLFYSVGIGQISSEVPQNLSASRPQDRQFILSSKKLLLSDSGFYLCAAAPQYFGPGTRLLVL.